The 28 T cell receptor beta chains listed next were all sequenced from one sample in a study of cytomegalovirus exposure and HLA in healthy donors. Using immunoSEQ multiplex PCR, the repertoire was profiled, and TCRdb retains in-frame clones only, with some absent. This sample has some 140,000 clones, with 65% to 90% found just once. Material for sequencing was PBMCs. The receptors originated from a man younger than 30 in good health and CMV-seropositive.

The rearrangement links TRBV5-1 to TRBJ2-7; D is possibly TRBD2 (5 bases). The CDR3 has 15 amino acids. V was cut by 4 bases and J by 1 base, with 15 bases left in between. Germline CDR1 and CDR2: SGHRS and YFSETQ. The CDR3 DNA reads as TGCGCCAGCAGCCCGCTGGACTTCCAATCCTACGAGCAGTACTTC. This codes for CASSPLDFQSYEQYF.

V and J are TRBV4-2 and TRBJ2-7, with D perhaps TRBD1 (6 bases). V was trimmed by 4 bases and J by 1 base, leaving 11 bases between them. The V gene's germline CDR1 is LGHNA and CDR2 YNFKEQ. The CDR3 runs to 14 residues. In DNA, the CDR3 is TGTGCCAGCAGCCCCCGACAGGATTCCTACGAGCAGTACTTC. Amino acids: CASSPRQDSYEQYF.

In this sample, this clone turned up a few times. J is TRBJ1-5 and V is TRBV2, with D maybe TRBD1 (5 bases). The V end lost 6 bases, the J end lost 0 bases, and 12 bases lay between the germline ends. The CDR3 loop spans 15 amino acids. Germline lookup yields CDR1 SNHLY and CDR2 FYNNEI. In nucleotides, the CDR3 is TGTGCCAGCAGCCGACAGAGTAATAGCAATCAGCCCCAGCATTTT. It translates to CASSRQSNSNQPQHF.

The rearrangement links TRBV5-1 to TRBJ2-5; no clear D gene. CDR1 and CDR2 from the germline V gene are SGHRS and YFSETQ. The CDR3 spans 13 residues. The germline V and J ends were trimmed by 2 bases and 5 bases, with 10 bases remaining between them. CDR3 sequence: CASSFFIQETQYF. CDR3 DNA sequence: TGCGCCAGCAGCTTTTTCATCCAGGAGACCCAGTACTTC.

The chain combines TRBV7-2 with TRBJ2-3; 8 positions agree with TRBD2. The V gene end was trimmed by 5 bases and the J gene end by 0 bases; junction bases not matched to a gene: 7. Germline CDR1 is SGHTA and CDR2 is FQGNSA. The CDR3 has 16 residues. Written as DNA, the CDR3 is TGTGCCAGCAGCCCGCTGGCGGGAGGTAGCACAGATACGCAGTATTTT. This translates into CASSPLAGGSTDTQYF.

The chain employs TRBV5-1 and TRBJ1-1, with 7 nucleotides matching TRBD1. Trimming at V came to 3 bases and at J to 0 bases, leaving 8 bases not matched to a gene. The length of the CDR3 is 16 residues. Per germline, CDR1 SGHRS and CDR2 YFSETQ. For the CDR3, the DNA is TGCGCCAGCAGCTCAGAGGTTACAGGGGTGAACACTGAAGCTTTCTTT. This codes for CASSSEVTGVNTEAFF. The full variable domain, completed using reference TRBV5-1 and TRBJ1-1, is KAGVTQTPRYLIKTRGQQVTLSCSPISGHRSVSWYQQTPGQGLQFLFEYFSETQRNKGNFPGRFSGRQFSNSRSEMNVSTLELGDSALYLCASSSEVTGVNTEAFFGQGTRLTVV.

The chain uses TRBV25-1 and TRBJ2-2; TRBD1 matches 10 bases. The V gene end was trimmed by 8 bases and the J gene end by 9 bases; junction bases not matched to a gene: 12. From germline, CDR1 is MGHDK and CDR2 SYGVNS. This CDR3 has 15 residues. CDR3 sequence (DNA): TGTGCCAGCGCCGGGACAGGGGAAGTACGTAGGGAGCTGTTTTTT. Its translation: CASAGTGEVRRELFF. Full variable domain (missing parts from reference TRBV25-1 and TRBJ2-2): EADIYQTPRYLVIGTGKKITLECSQTMGHDKMYWYQQDPGMELHLIHYSYGVNSTEKGDLSSESTVSRIRTEHFPLTLESARPSHTSQYLCASAGTGEVRRELFFGEGSRLTVL.

This clone occurred once. The chain carries TRBV6-6 and TRBJ2-7; 11 bases map to TRBD1. Trimming cost V 6 bases and J 0 bases; bases outside gene matches: 4. Germline CDR1 and CDR2: MNHNY and SVGAGI (reference sequence). CDR3 length: 15 amino acids. The CDR3 sequence: CASRPGTGGSYEQYF. CDR3 in DNA: TGTGCCAGCAGACCCGGGACAGGGGGCTCCTACGAGCAGTACTTC.

This clone was counted once. The chain carries TRBV7-9 and TRBJ2-7; 9 bases are shared with TRBD2. V was pared by 4 bases and J by 2 bases, with 6 bases of the junction left unmatched. This CDR3 is 15 amino acids long. Germline lookup yields CDR1 SEHNR and CDR2 FQNEAQ (reference sequence). As DNA, the CDR3 is TGTGCCAGCAGCTCTACCAAGCGGGGGGCCTACGAGCAGTACTTC. This gives the protein CASSSTKRGAYEQYF. The full variable domain, with the rest looked up from reference TRBV7-9 and TRBJ2-7, is DTGVSQNPRHKITKRGQNVTFRCDPISEHNRLYWYRQTLGQGPEFLTYFQNEAQLEKSRLLSDRFSAERPKGSFSTLEIQRTEQGDSAMYLCASSSTKRGAYEQYFGPGTRLTVT.

The chain carries TRBV29-1 and TRBJ1-4; weak D call: TRBD1 (6 bases). V was pared by 7 bases and J by 3 bases, with 12 bases between. This CDR3 is built from 13 residues. Per the germline V gene, CDR1 is SQVTM and CDR2 is ANQGSEA. The CDR3 coding sequence is TGCAGCGCAACGAGGGGGTCTAATGAAAAACTGTTTTTT. Its protein product is CSATRGSNEKLFF.

This sequence joins TRBV9 and TRBJ2-3; D gene uncertain. V was pared by 3 bases and J by 2 bases, with 4 bases between. The CDR3 contains 12 residues. Germline CDR1 reads SGDLS; CDR2 reads YYNGEE. This CDR3 is CASSAFTDTQYF. DNA of the CDR3: TGTGCCAGCAGCGCCTTCACAGATACGCAGTATTTT.

The rearrangement links TRBV6-6 to TRBJ2-5; maybe TRBD2 (5 bases). The CDR3 loop spans 13 amino acids. The ends were cut back, 8 bases at V and 5 bases at J, with 15 bases in the middle. The V gene's germline CDR1 is MNHNY and CDR2 SVGAGI (reference sequence). The CDR3 loop is CASGELGWETQYF. The CDR3 nucleotides read TGTGCCAGCGGGGAACTAGGGTGGGAGACCCAGTACTTC.

This chain uses TRBV18 with TRBJ1-1; no firm D call. This CDR3 is built from 12 residues. CDR1 KGHSH and CDR2 LQKENI come from the germline V gene. Trimming shortened V by 6 bases and J by 1 base, and 6 bases separated the two germline ends. CDR3 bases: TGTGCCAGCTCGGGCCAGAACACTGAAGCTTTCTTT. This codes for CASSGQNTEAFF.

The rearrangement links TRBV4-3 to TRBJ2-3; the match to TRBD2 covers 8 bases. The V gene end was trimmed by 3 bases and the J gene end by 2 bases; junction bases not matched to a gene: 7. The CDR3 loop spans 16 amino acids. The germline V gene has CDR1 LGHNA and CDR2 YSLEER. In DNA form, the CDR3 reads TGCGCCAGCAGCCACTCCCGGACTAGCCTCACAGATACGCAGTATTTT. This translates into CASSHSRTSLTDTQYF.

The chain combines TRBV18 with TRBJ2-7; 10 bases are a match to TRBD1. CDR3 length: 15 residues. CDR1 and CDR2 (germline): KGHSH, LQKENI. The trim removed 3 bases at V and 7 bases at J, leaving 9 bases unmatched. CDR3 bases: TGTGCCAGCTCACCGCGGGGGACAGGGGCTAGGGAGCAGTACTTC. Translated, it gives CASSPRGTGAREQYF.

CDR3 in amino acids: CASSSQGSGDTQYF. CDR3 nucleotide sequence: TGTGCCAGCTCATCACAGGGGTCGGGAGATACGCAGTATTTT. The V call is TRBV18, the J call TRBJ2-3; TRBD1 matches at 7 bases. The trim removed 5 bases at V and 5 bases at J, leaving 7 bases unmatched. The germline V gene has CDR1 KGHSH and CDR2 LQKENI. The CDR3 contains 14 residues. Filled out from reference TRBV18 and TRBJ2-3, the complete variable domain reads NAGVMQNPRHLVRRRGQEARLRCSPMKGHSHVYWYRQLPEEGLKFMVYLQKENIIDESGMPKERFSAEFPKEGPSILRIQQVVRGDSAAYFCASSSQGSGDTQYFGPGTRLTVL.

This clone has only one observation. This chain connects TRBV6-5 to TRBJ2-1, with D tentatively TRBD1 (5 bases). CDR1 and CDR2 (germline): MNHEY, SVGAGI. The CDR3 totals 15 residues. The germline V and J ends were trimmed by 4 bases and 5 bases, with 15 bases remaining between them. The CDR3 nucleotides are TGTGCCAGCAGTTCCGGATCAGGGATCCACAATGAGCAGTTCTTC. Protein product: CASSSGSGIHNEQFF.

This clone was recorded once. This chain links TRBV7-3 with TRBJ2-7, with TRBD2 matching over 9 bases. The CDR3 has 16 residues. The J segment lost 7 bases and the V segment lost 1 base, leaving 11 bases of the junction unmatched. Looked up from germline, CDR1 is SGHTA and CDR2 is FQGTGA. The CDR3 DNA reads as TGTGCCAGCAGCTTAAGAGGTGCGGGAGGGCCCGGGGAGCAGTACTTC. This sequence encodes CASSLRGAGGPGEQYF.

CDR3 nucleotides: TGCGCCAGCAGCCGGACCCAGGGGGCAGTCATTCAGTACTTC. This encodes CASSRTQGAVIQYF. The chain has TRBV5-1 and TRBJ2-4, with TRBD1 identical over 8 bases. The germline V gene has CDR1 SGHRS and CDR2 YFSETQ. The CDR3 has 14 amino acids. Unmatched junction bases numbered 9, after V lost 4 bases and J lost 9 bases. Full variable domain (rest looked up from reference TRBV5-1 and TRBJ2-4): KAGVTQTPRYLIKTRGQQVTLSCSPISGHRSVSWYQQTPGQGLQFLFEYFSETQRNKGNFPGRFSGRQFSNSRSEMNVSTLELGDSALYLCASSRTQGAVIQYFGAGTRLSVL.

The V and J genes are TRBV5-6 and TRBJ1-5; D remains ambiguous. CDR3 length equals 15 residues. In germline, CDR1 is SGHDT, CDR2 YYEEEE. V dropped 1 base and J dropped 1 base, with 9 bases sitting between them. The CDR3 spells CASSLLGRSNQPQHF. In DNA, the CDR3 is TGTGCCAGCAGCTTGTTAGGGAGGAGCAATCAGCCCCAGCATTTT.

This clone was counted a single time. The chain recombines TRBV11-2 with TRBJ1-6; D gene ambiguous. V was trimmed by 1 base and J by 10 bases, leaving 17 bases between them. The CDR3 has 16 residues. CDR1 and CDR2 (germline): SGHAT, FQNNGV. CDR3 nucleotides: TGTGCCAGCAGCTTAGTCGGAGGAGCCCAATCCTCACCCCTCCACTTT. This gives the protein CASSLVGGAQSSPLHF.

V is TRBV19 and J is TRBJ1-6; tentative D call: TRBD1 (5 bases). CDR3 size: 15 residues. Germline V gene sequence: CDR1 LNHDA, CDR2 SQIVND (reference sequence). Trimming removed 7 bases at V and 7 bases at J, with 17 bases between. The CDR3 spells CASTAGRKENSPLHF. In DNA, the CDR3 is TGTGCCAGTACGGCAGGGAGGAAGGAAAATTCACCCCTCCACTTT.

This clone was seen a single time. This chain uses TRBV12-5 with TRBJ2-7; the D gene is possibly TRBD1 (6 bases). The CDR3 sequence is 14 residues long. CDR1 and CDR2 from the germline V gene are LGHNT and FRNRAP. Between the trimmed V and J ends, which lost 1 base and 5 bases, there was a span of 12 bases. The CDR3 loop reads CASGLEAGVDEQYF. CDR3 bases: TGTGCTAGTGGTTTGGAGGCAGGGGTTGACGAGCAGTACTTC.

The chain recombines TRBV30 with TRBJ2-6; D is perhaps TRBD2 (5 bases). Germline V gene data show CDR1 as GTSNPN and CDR2 as SVGIG (reference sequence). The CDR3 sequence is 13 residues long. V lost 8 bases and J 4 bases, leaving 12 bases between the germline ends. CDR3 sequence: CAREGSGANVLTF. The CDR3 DNA sequence: TGTGCCCGTGAGGGATCGGGGGCCAACGTCCTGACTTTC.

The chain employs TRBV4-3 and TRBJ2-3; 9 bases map to TRBD2. Germline values: CDR1 LGHNA, CDR2 YSLEER. The CDR3 runs to 16 residues. Unmatched junction bases numbered 5, after V lost 0 bases and J lost 4 bases. The CDR3 coding sequence is TGCGCCAGCAGCCAAGATCGGCGGGGGGGGGCAGATACGCAGTATTTT. It yields the protein CASSQDRRGGADTQYF.

The chain has TRBV30 and TRBJ1-1; 9 positions agree with TRBD1. Per germline, CDR1 GTSNPN and CDR2 SVGIG (reference sequence). V shed 3 bases, J shed 5 bases, and the junction held 4 bases outside the gene matches. This CDR3 has 13 amino acids. The CDR3 is CAWRRQGGTEAFF. In DNA, the CDR3 is TGTGCCTGGAGGCGACAGGGGGGGACTGAAGCTTTCTTT.

The chain uses TRBV6-5 and TRBJ1-3, with D maybe TRBD1 (5 bases). Germline assignment: CDR1 MNHEY and CDR2 SVGAGI. Deletions cut 4 bases from V and 2 bases from J, with 9 bases between. This CDR3 spans 14 amino acids. The CDR3 spells CASSWGGAGNTIYF. CDR3 DNA sequence: TGTGCCAGCAGTTGGGGCGGGGCTGGAAACACCATATATTTT.

The genes are TRBV6-5 and TRBJ1-5; 8 bases align to TRBD1. Germline CDR1 and CDR2: MNHEY and SVGAGI. The CDR3 has 15 residues. J lost 6 bases, V lost 5 bases, and 9 bases had no gene match. The CDR3 DNA follows: TGTGCCAGCAGTCCAGGGGGCGAGGGAGGTCAGCCCCAGCATTTT. This sequence encodes CASSPGGEGGQPQHF.